These 27 T cell receptor beta chains share one sample of origin, sequenced in a study of blood T cell repertoires in COVID-19. Generated by immunoSEQ multiplex PCR, the TCRdb table keeps only in-frame clones and is missing some. The sample includes around 200,000 clones, around 87% of them seen just once. Sample: peripheral blood. All receptors derive from a young woman who had recovered from COVID-19.

The chain links TRBV19 to TRBJ2-4; 8 bases map to TRBD2. The germline V gene has CDR1 LNHDA and CDR2 SQIVND (reference sequence). The CDR3 length is 11 residues. Unmatched junction bases numbered 2, after V lost 10 bases and J lost 6 bases. CDR3 loop: CATRGGNIQYF. The CDR3, as DNA: TGTGCCACCCGGGGGGGAAACATTCAGTACTTC.

The chain employs TRBV6-5 and TRBJ2-5, with no clear D. The CDR3 loop spans 12 amino acids. Germline V gene lookup returns CDR1 MNHEY and CDR2 SVGAGI. V lost 6 bases, J lost 1 base, and 6 bases lay in between. CDR3 sequence: CASSPSQETQYF. The CDR3 coding sequence is TGTGCCAGCAGCCCCTCCCAAGAGACCCAGTACTTC.

V gene TRBV7-6 combines with J gene TRBJ2-1, with TRBD2 matching 13 bases. This CDR3 comprises 16 residues. Germline CDR1 and CDR2: SGHVS and FNYEAQ. V dropped 2 bases and J dropped 9; count of bases not matched to a gene: 7. The DNA for the CDR3 is TGTGCCAGCAGCTTAAGGCCCACTAGCGGGAGGGCTGAGCAGTTCTTC. Translated: CASSLRPTSGRAEQFF.

This rearrangement joins TRBV7-2 to TRBJ1-1, with 7 bases fitting TRBD1. After removal of 6 bases from V and 5 bases from J, the junction contained 12 bases not matched to a gene. The length of the CDR3 is 15 residues. The germline gives CDR1 SGHTA, CDR2 FQGNSA. The CDR3 sequence is CASSRGGGGYTEAFF. DNA for the CDR3: TGTGCCAGCAGTCGGGGAGGAGGGGGCTATACTGAAGCTTTCTTT.

V usage is TRBV7-9 and J usage is TRBJ2-5, with 7 bases that match TRBD2. The ends lost 4 bases at V and 1 base at J; junction bases unmatched: 3. This CDR3 is 14 amino acids long. Germline assignment: CDR1 SEHNR and CDR2 FQNEAQ (reference sequence). In DNA, the CDR3 is TGTGCCAGCAGCTCCGTAGCGGGCCAAGAGACCCAGTACTTC. Protein product: CASSSVAGQETQYF.

The chain couples TRBV12-3 or TRBV12-4 to TRBJ1-2; D remains ambiguous. The CDR3 length is 13 residues. Deletions cut 6 bases from V and 6 bases from J, with 14 bases between. The CDR3 bases are TGTGCCAGCAGACCTGCTTCAGTCCATGGCTACACCTTC. It is translated as CASRPASVHGYTF.

This sequence joins TRBV25-1 and TRBJ1-2; TRBD1 matches at 12 bases. CDR1 is MGHDK, CDR2 SYGVNS, per germline. The CDR3 runs 16 residues. V lost 4 bases, J lost 4 bases, and 7 bases stayed unmatched. In nucleotides, the CDR3 is TGTGCCAGCAGTGGCCGGGACAGGGGGCGCGGCTATGGCTACACCTTC. Its translation: CASSGRDRGRGYGYTF.

The rearrangement joins TRBV7-9 to TRBJ1-4; no definite D call. Germline assignment: CDR1 SEHNR and CDR2 FQNEAQ (reference sequence). This CDR3 region has 15 residues. Deletions cut 7 bases from V and 0 bases from J, with 12 bases between. The CDR3 sequence: CASTKYSATNEKLFF. In DNA form, the CDR3 reads TGTGCCAGCACCAAGTACTCTGCAACTAATGAAAAACTGTTTTTT.

The J gene is TRBJ2-7, the V gene TRBV2, with 9 nucleotides matching TRBD1. Germline V gives CDR1 SNHLY, CDR2 FYNNEI. Unmatched junction bases numbered 8, after V lost 5 bases and J lost 3 bases. The CDR3 loop spans 15 amino acids. The chain's CDR3 is CASSYLDRGIYEQYV. In DNA, the CDR3 is TGTGCCAGCAGTTACCTGGACAGGGGTATCTACGAGCAGTACGTC.

V and J are TRBV19 and TRBJ1-1, with D uncertain. V was cut by 4 bases and J by 6 bases, with 12 bases left in between. The CDR3 loop spans 13 amino acids. The germline gives CDR1 LNHDA, CDR2 SQIVND (reference sequence). The CDR3 nucleotides read TGTGCCAGTAGTACTCTCACGGGTGCTGAAGCTTTCTTT. Its protein is CASSTLTGAEAFF. The full variable domain, with the rest looked up from reference TRBV19 and TRBJ1-1, is DGGITQSPKYLFRKEGQNVTLSCEQNLNHDAMYWYRQDPGQGLRLIYYSQIVNDFQKGDIAEGYSVSREKKESFPLTVTSAQKNPTAFYLCASSTLTGAEAFFGQGTRLTVV.

The chain uses TRBV7-8 and TRBJ2-1, with 7 bases fitting TRBD2. The length of the CDR3 is 14 residues. With V trimmed by 5 bases and J by 3 bases, 4 bases remained unmatched. Germline lookup yields CDR1 SGHVS and CDR2 FQNEAQ. This chain's CDR3 is CASSPRDYYNEQFF. The CDR3 DNA is TGTGCCAGCAGCCCCCGGGACTACTACAATGAGCAGTTCTTC. Combining the CDR3 with reference TRBV7-8 and TRBJ2-1 gives the whole variable domain GAGVSQSPRYKVAKRGQDVALRCDPISGHVSLFWYQQALGQGPEFLTYFQNEAQLDKSGLPSDRFFAERPEGSVSTLKIQRTQQEDSAVYLCASSPRDYYNEQFFGPGTRLTVL.

The V call is TRBV27, the J call TRBJ1-2; D gene unclear. The CDR3 length is 13 residues. Germline V gene data show CDR1 as MNHEY and CDR2 as SMNVEV (reference sequence). V was trimmed by 5 bases and J by 4 bases, leaving 11 bases between them. In DNA form, the CDR3 reads TGTGCCAGCAGTCCCGACACTTCCTATGGCTACACCTTC. This sequence encodes CASSPDTSYGYTF.

The rearrangement joins TRBV4-2 to TRBJ1-1; 7 bases map to TRBD1. There are 14 residues in the CDR3. Per germline, CDR1 LGHNA and CDR2 YNFKEQ. Trimming cost V 1 base and J 7 bases; bases outside gene matches: 6. CDR3 amino acids: CASSQGQGNGEAFF. CDR3 nucleotides: TGTGCCAGCAGCCAAGGACAGGGTAACGGTGAAGCTTTCTTT.

The chain has TRBV5-5 and TRBJ1-6; D is ambiguous. CDR1 and CDR2 (germline): SGHKS, YYEKEE (reference sequence). The CDR3 spans 15 residues. Trimming removed 5 bases at V and 9 bases at J, with 18 bases between. CDR3 protein: CASSSLPGEGSPLHF. The CDR3 DNA sequence: TGTGCCAGCAGTTCCTTACCAGGTGAGGGTTCACCCCTCCACTTT.

The rearrangement links TRBV7-9 to TRBJ2-5, with 8 bases identical to TRBD1. Germline V gene data show CDR1 as SEHNR and CDR2 as FQNEAQ (reference sequence). The V and J ends lost 2 bases and 14 bases, in that order; junction bases with no gene match: 4. This CDR3 has 11 amino acids. The DNA of the CDR3 is TGTGCCAGCAGCTTAACAGGGGGAGGTTACTTC. Translation: CASSLTGGGYF.

This clone was counted a single time. This chain links TRBV11-1 with TRBJ2-2, with 7 bases identical to TRBD1. The length of the CDR3 is 14 residues. With V trimmed by 5 bases and J by 6 bases, 6 bases remained unmatched. Germline V gene data show CDR1 as SGHAT and CDR2 as FQDESV (reference sequence). The CDR3 coding sequence is TGTGCCAGCAGCCCAACCGGGACAGCCGGGGAGCTGTTTTTT. It is translated as CASSPTGTAGELFF.

The chain carries TRBV5-1 and TRBJ1-1, with D possibly being TRBD1 (6 bases). Trimming pared 0 bases from V and 4 bases from J, leaving 10 bases between. CDR1 and CDR2 from the germline V gene are SGHRS and YFSETQ. The CDR3 sequence is 14 residues long. CDR3 in amino acids: CASSLVGGFTEAFF. CDR3 DNA: TGCGCCAGCAGCTTGGTAGGGGGATTCACTGAAGCTTTCTTT.

The chain carries TRBV5-5 and TRBJ1-4, with D perhaps TRBD1 (5 bases). Per germline, CDR1 SGHKS and CDR2 YYEKEE (reference sequence). The V end was cut by 4 bases, the J end by 4 bases, with 20 bases between. The CDR3 contains 17 residues. The CDR3 reads CASSLGGRPGGNEKLFF. The CDR3 DNA sequence: TGTGCCAGCAGCCTCGGCGGGAGGCCCGGGGGTAATGAAAAACTGTTTTTT.

The V call is TRBV5-1, the J call TRBJ1-2, with 7 bases identical to TRBD1. V shed 4 bases, J shed 11 bases, and the junction held 11 bases outside the gene matches. This CDR3 spans 13 amino acids. Germline V gene sequence: CDR1 SGHRS, CDR2 YFSETQ. The CDR3 DNA reads TGCGCCAGCAGCCCGTTCGGACAGGATATGTACACCTTC. Translated: CASSPFGQDMYTF.

The chain carries TRBV29-1 and TRBJ2-5; 7 positions agree with TRBD1. The length of the CDR3 is 12 residues. Unmatched junction bases numbered 0, after V lost 4 bases and J lost 1 base. Germline V CDR1 and CDR2: SQVTM, ANQGSEA. The CDR3 spells CSVGQGQETQYF. In DNA form, the CDR3 reads TGCAGCGTTGGACAGGGCCAAGAGACCCAGTACTTC.

The chain links TRBV9 to TRBJ2-2; TRBD2 aligns across 16 bases. The CDR3 loop spans 17 amino acids. CDR1 SGDLS and CDR2 YYNGEE come from the germline V gene. V gave up 4 bases and J gave up 6 bases; unmatched junction bases: 6. The CDR3 bases are TGTGCCAGCAGCCTGGGACTAGCGGGAGGGCGGTCCGGGGAGCTGTTTTTT. Protein product: CASSLGLAGGRSGELFF.

V usage is TRBV30 and J usage is TRBJ1-6; tentative D call: TRBD1 (6 bases). CDR1 and CDR2 (germline): GTSNPN, SVGIG (reference sequence). CDR3 size: 12 residues. Trimming removed 0 bases from V and 9 bases from J, with 6 bases in between. CDR3 bases: TGTGCCTGGAGTGTACAGGGTTCACCCCTCCACTTT. It yields the protein CAWSVQGSPLHF. The full variable domain, its missing parts supplied by reference TRBV30 and TRBJ1-6, is SQTIHQWPATLVQPVGSPLSLECTVEGTSNPNLYWYRQAAGRGLQLLFYSVGIGQISSEVPQNLSASRPQDRQFILSSKKLLLSDSGFYLCAWSVQGSPLHFGNGTRLTVT.

The chain is built from TRBV28 and TRBJ2-1; 7 positions agree with TRBD1. The V segment lost 7 bases and the J segment 4 bases; nucleotides outside the gene matches: 4. This CDR3 is 13 amino acids long. Germline V gives CDR1 MDHEN, CDR2 SYDVKM. The CDR3, as DNA: TGTGCCAGCACTTCGACAGGGTACAATGAGCAGTTCTTC. Translating it yields CASTSTGYNEQFF.

The CDR3 spells CSARGLEAFF. The CDR3 DNA reads TGCAGTGCTAGGGGACTTGAAGCTTTCTTT. The genes are TRBV20-1 and TRBJ1-1, with a possible D match to TRBD1 (5 bases). Trimming stripped 3 bases from V and 7 bases from J, with 6 bases between. CDR1 and CDR2 (germline): DFQATT, SNEGSKA (reference sequence). This CDR3 has 10 residues.

This clone has more than one count but fewer than ten. The V call is TRBV2, the J call TRBJ2-1; D not certain. Germline V gene lookup returns CDR1 SNHLY and CDR2 FYNNEI. V was pared by 4 bases and J by 4 bases, with 2 bases between. This CDR3 has 11 residues. The CDR3 DNA is TGTGCCAGCAGTGCTTACAATGAGCAGTTCTTC. Translated, it gives CASSAYNEQFF.

The V gene is TRBV7-3, the J gene TRBJ1-6, with 8 bases lining up with TRBD1. Germline V gives CDR1 SGHTA, CDR2 FQGTGA. The CDR3 runs to 14 residues. The junction had 8 bases not matched to a gene; V was cut back by 5 bases and J by 11 bases. The CDR3 nucleotides are TGTGCCAGCAGCCTTGGACAGGGTCACACACCCCTCCACTTT. Protein product: CASSLGQGHTPLHF. The full variable domain, with the rest looked up from reference TRBV7-3 and TRBJ1-6, is GAGVSQTPSNKVTEKGKYVELRCDPISGHTALYWYRQSLGQGPEFLIYFQGTGAADDSGLPNDRFFAVRPEGSVSTLKIQRTERGDSAVYLCASSLGQGHTPLHFGNGTRLTVT.

J is TRBJ2-6 and V is TRBV4-3; TRBD1 might be the D (6 bases). This CDR3 region has 15 residues. V lost 4 bases to trimming and J lost 1 base, with 8 bases between them. Germline CDR1 and CDR2: LGHNA and YSLEER. In nucleotides, the CDR3 is TGCGCCAGCAGCCCAGGACAGTCTGGGGCCAACGTCCTGACTTTC. This translates into CASSPGQSGANVLTF.